This T cell receptor (beta chain) appears in the sequencing data of a study of blood T cell repertoires in COVID-19. Whole-study context: COVID-19 samples from acute and convalescent phases originated in the United States, Italy and Spain. From T cells, B-cell-depleted T cells, or PBMCs came the material, which was cDNA or gDNA.

Methods used by the authors: Reference gene primer amplification gave estimated nucleated cell counts. The repertoire was sequenced with immunoSEQ multiplex PCR; TCRdb's copy has only in-frame clones and lacks some. That table gives V, J and clone size, and the DNA gave D and trimming. The table includes under 75,000 clones, around 81% detected once. Germline-derived CDR1 and CDR2 are SGHRS and YFSETQ. The CDR3 runs 14 residues. With 0 bases removed from V and 4 bases from J, the gap between germline ends came to 10 bases. This sequence originates from a man between 60 and 75 years old with acute or convalescent COVID-19. Sequencing was done on a sample of peripheral blood. V is TRBV5-1 and J is TRBJ1-1; D is possibly TRBD1 (6 bases). This chain's CDR3 is CASSLEQGGTEAFF. In DNA form, the CDR3 reads TGCGCCAGCAGCTTGGAACAGGGTGGCACTGAAGCTTTCTTT. The variable domain in full, with the rest retrieved from reference TRBV5-1 and TRBJ1-1, is KAGVTQTPRYLIKTRGQQVTLSCSPISGHRSVSWYQQTPGQGLQFLFEYFSETQRNKGNFPGRFSGRQFSNSRSEMNVSTLELGDSALYLCASSLEQGGTEAFFGQGTRLTVV.